These T cell receptor beta chains were read from a single sample in a study of shared clonotypes between healthy human individuals. Only in-frame clones appear in the TCRdb table, and some are missing; sequencing was by immunoSEQ multiplex PCR. The table has about 1.5 million clones, roughly 96% seen once. The sequenced material came from naive CD4+ T cells sorted from blood. These receptors were collected from a young man in good health. Each CDR3 is given with its conserved first and last residue. The D gene is left open where the match is weak. Only some rows state a clone size, as once, few, many or a class for expanded clones.

TRBJ2-1	TRBD2	TRBV7-9	-	TGTGCCAGCAGCAGAAACATAGCGGGAAAGTCCTACAATGAGCAGTTCTTC	CASSRNIAGKSYNEQFF
TRBJ2-3	-	TRBV11-2	-	TGTGCCAGCAGCACAATCCGGGGGCAGGGCTACACAGATACGCAGTATTTT	CASSTIRGQGYTDTQYF
TRBJ2-7	-	TRBV18	-	TGTGCCAGCTCACCTACCGGGACATGGACCTACGAGCAGTACTTC	CASSPTGTWTYEQYF
TRBJ1-5	-	TRBV6-1	-	TGTGCCACTCACGGTTATAGCAATCAGCCCCAGCATTTT	CATHGYSNQPQHF
TRBJ2-6	-	TRBV18	-	TGTGCCAGCTTCCAACGGCACTCACCTCAGATATCGGGGGCCAACGTCCTGACTTTC	CASFQRHSPQISGANVLTF
TRBJ2-5	-	TRBV5-4	-	TGTGCCAGCAGCTTGGAAAGCGGACAAGAGACCCAGTACTTC	CASSLESGQETQYF
TRBJ2-5	-	TRBV30	-	TGTGCCTGGATTCAATCGGCTGCGGAGACCCAAGGGCAAGAGACCCAGTACTTC	CAWIQSAAETQGQETQYF
TRBJ1-1	-	TRBV15	-	TGTGCCACCAGCAGAGACAGGGGAAAAGCTTTCTTT	CATSRDRGKAFF
TRBJ2-3	-	TRBV7-2	-	TGTGCCAGCAGCTTAGGCGGGCCAGCTCCGGACAATACGCAGTATTTT	CASSLGGPAPDNTQYF
TRBJ2-7	-	TRBV5-1	-	TGCGCCAGCAGCTCGTACTGGGAAAGCTCCTACGAGCAGTACTTC	CASSSYWESSYEQYF
TRBJ2-7	TRBD1	TRBV5-1	-	TGCGCCAGCAGCTATGGACAGGGAAGCGAGCAGTACTTC	CASSYGQGSEQYF
TRBJ2-7	-	TRBV5-4	-	TGTGCCAGCAGCAACCGGGACACCTACGAGCAGTACTTC	CASSNRDTYEQYF
TRBJ2-1	TRBD2	TRBV13	-	TGTGCCAGCACCTTCCGGGCTAGCGGGAGTGATGAGCAGTTCTTC	CASTFRASGSDEQFF
TRBJ2-5	-	TRBV11-3	once	TGTGCCAGCAGCCGAAGTTTGTGGGGCGCAACCCAAGAAGAGACCCAGTACTTC	CASSRSLWGATQEETQYF
TRBJ2-3	TRBD2	TRBV19	-	TGTGCCAGTAGCCATCAAGCGGGAGGCACAGATACGCAGTATTTT	CASSHQAGGTDTQYF
TRBJ2-1	-	TRBV2	-	TGTGCCAGCCGGACCCCTAGCTACAATGAGCAGTTCTTC	CASRTPSYNEQFF
TRBJ2-7	TRBD2	TRBV28	-	TGTGCCAGCAGGCATCGAAGACTAGCGGGAAGATACGAGCAGTACTTC	CASRHRRLAGRYEQYF
TRBJ2-1	-	TRBV15	-	TGTGCCACAAAAAGCAATGAGCAGTTCTTC	CATKSNEQFF
TRBJ2-7	-	TRBV25-1	-	TGTGCCAGCAGTGAATATAACAGGAAAGGCGACGAGCAGTACTTC	CASSEYNRKGDEQYF
TRBJ2-1	-	TRBV21-1	-	TGTGCCACCCTGGGCCGACGGCAGGGGTACAATGAGCAGTTCTTC	CATLGRRQGYNEQFF
TRBJ2-7	-	TRBV10-3	-	TGTGCCATCAGTGAGTCGGGCGGTACCTACGAGCAGTACTTC	CAISESGGTYEQYF
TRBJ2-3	-	TRBV27	-	TGTGCCAGCAGCTCTTTAGGGGTGAGTGGCACAGATACGCAGTATTTT	CASSSLGVSGTDTQYF
TRBJ1-1	-	TRBV19	-	TGTGCCAGTAGTACACCGGAGGGCCACACTGAAGCTTTCTTT	CASSTPEGHTEAFF
TRBJ2-7	TRBD1	TRBV25-1	once	TGTGCCAGCAGCCGACAGGGTTACTCCTACGAGCAGTACTTC	CASSRQGYSYEQYF
TRBJ2-1	-	TRBV20-1	-	TGCAGTGCTAGTAGGCTAAATGAGCAGTTCTTC	CSASRLNEQFF
TRBJ1-4	-	TRBV9	once	TGTGCCAGCAGCCCCCCCGGAGGAAATGAAAAACTGTTTTTT	CASSPPGGNEKLFF
TRBJ2-1	TRBD1	TRBV6-1	-	TGTGCCAGCAGTGTCCAACCCGGGACAGGGGGCTGGGATGAGCAGTTCTTC	CASSVQPGTGGWDEQFF
TRBJ1-5	-	TRBV28	-	TGTGCCAGCAGGCGGGACAGCAATCAGCCCCAGCATTTT	CASRRDSNQPQHF
TRBJ2-1	-	TRBV9	-	TGTGCCAGCAGCGTAGTTCCGTCGCGTGGCAATGAGCAGTTCTTC	CASSVVPSRGNEQFF
TRBJ2-3	TRBD2	TRBV10-3	once	TGTGCCACCTTTAGCGGGAGCGCAGATACGCAGTATTTT	CATFSGSADTQYF
TRBJ2-2	TRBD2	TRBV12-5	-	TGTGCTAGTGGTCGACTAGGACTAGCGGGAGGATCCGGGGAGCTGTTTTTT	CASGRLGLAGGSGELFF
TRBJ2-3	TRBD1	TRBV7-2	-	TGTGCCAGCAGCTTGGCACTTAGGACAGGGCCGAGCACAGATACGCAGTATTTT	CASSLALRTGPSTDTQYF
TRBJ2-3	TRBD2	TRBV5-1	-	TGCGCCAGCAGCTTGCCCCTAGCGGGATCTGGGACAGATACGCAGTATTTT	CASSLPLAGSGTDTQYF
TRBJ2-7	-	TRBV28	-	TGTGCCAGCACCCCGTCCAGCTCCTACGAGCAGTACTTC	CASTPSSSYEQYF
TRBJ1-5	TRBD1	TRBV15	-	TGTGCCACCAGCGGGGCTCCAGGGACAGTATATAGCAATCAGCCCCAGCATTTT	CATSGAPGTVYSNQPQHF
TRBJ2-7	TRBD2	TRBV28	-	TGTGCCAGCAGAAAGACTAGCGGCTACGAGCAGTACTTC	CASRKTSGYEQYF
TRBJ2-3	-	TRBV27	-	TGTGCCAGCAATGCGGTAGCTAGCACAGATACGCAGTATTTT	CASNAVASTDTQYF
TRBJ2-3	TRBD2	TRBV6-1	-	TGTGCCAGCAGACTAAGCGGGAGCCCAGATACGCAGTATTTT	CASRLSGSPDTQYF
TRBJ2-7	-	TRBV11-3	-	TGTGCCAGCAGCTTAGGCGGACCCGGCGAGCAGTACTTC	CASSLGGPGEQYF
TRBJ2-2	-	TRBV10-3	-	TGTGCCATCAGTGATGGTCCCGGGGAGCTGTTTTTT	CAISDGPGELFF
TRBJ2-7	-	TRBV7-2	-	TGTGCCAGCAGCAAAGCCTTTCGTCCCGGGACACCATCCTACGAGCAGTACTTC	CASSKAFRPGTPSYEQYF